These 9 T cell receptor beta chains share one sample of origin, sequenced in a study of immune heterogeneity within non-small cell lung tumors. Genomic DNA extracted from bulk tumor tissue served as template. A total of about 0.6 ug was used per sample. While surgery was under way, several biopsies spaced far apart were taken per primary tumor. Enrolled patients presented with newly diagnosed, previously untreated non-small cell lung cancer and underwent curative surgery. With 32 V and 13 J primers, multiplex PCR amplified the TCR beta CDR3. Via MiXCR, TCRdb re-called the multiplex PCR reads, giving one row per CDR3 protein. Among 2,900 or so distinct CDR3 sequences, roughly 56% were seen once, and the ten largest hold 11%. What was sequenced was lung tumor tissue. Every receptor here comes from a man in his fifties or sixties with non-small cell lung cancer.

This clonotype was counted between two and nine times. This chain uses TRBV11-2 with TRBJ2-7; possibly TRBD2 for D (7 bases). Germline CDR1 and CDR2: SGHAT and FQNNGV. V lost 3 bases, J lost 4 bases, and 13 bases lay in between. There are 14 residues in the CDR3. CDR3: CASSLGGGWYEQYF. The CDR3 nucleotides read TGTGCCAGCAGCTTGGGCGGGGGCTGGTACGAGCAGTACTTC.

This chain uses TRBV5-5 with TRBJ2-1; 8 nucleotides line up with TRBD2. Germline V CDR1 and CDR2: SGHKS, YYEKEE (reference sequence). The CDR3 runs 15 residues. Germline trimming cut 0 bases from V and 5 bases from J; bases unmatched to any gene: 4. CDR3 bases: TGTGCCAGCAGCTTGGGAGCGGGAGACCACAATGAGCAGTTCTTC. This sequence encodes CASSLGAGDHNEQFF. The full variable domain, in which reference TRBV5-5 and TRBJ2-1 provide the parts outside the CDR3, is DAGVTQSPTHLIKTRGQQVTLRCSPISGHKSVSWYQQVLGQGPQFIFQYYEKEERGRGNFPDRFSARQFPNYSSELNVNALLLGDSALYLCASSLGAGDHNEQFFGPGTRLTVL.

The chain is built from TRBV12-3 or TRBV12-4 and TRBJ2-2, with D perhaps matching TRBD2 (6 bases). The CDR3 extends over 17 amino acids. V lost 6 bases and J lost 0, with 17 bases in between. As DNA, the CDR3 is TGTGCCAGCAGGCCCTCCTCCAGGACTACGAACACCGGGGAGCTGTTTTTT. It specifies CASRPSSRTTNTGELFF.

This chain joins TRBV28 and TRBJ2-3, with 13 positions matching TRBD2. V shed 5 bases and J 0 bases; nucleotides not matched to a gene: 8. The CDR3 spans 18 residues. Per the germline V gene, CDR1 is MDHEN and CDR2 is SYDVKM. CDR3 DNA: TGTGCCAGCAGTCCCGAGGGACTAGCGGGGACTAGCACAGATACGCAGTATTTT. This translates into CASSPEGLAGTSTDTQYF. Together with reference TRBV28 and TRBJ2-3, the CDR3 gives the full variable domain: DVKVTQSSRYLVKRTGEKVFLECVQDMDHENMFWYRQDPGLGLRLIYFSYDVKMKEKGDIPEGYSVSREKKERFSLILESASTNQTSMYLCASSPEGLAGTSTDTQYFGPGTRLTVL.

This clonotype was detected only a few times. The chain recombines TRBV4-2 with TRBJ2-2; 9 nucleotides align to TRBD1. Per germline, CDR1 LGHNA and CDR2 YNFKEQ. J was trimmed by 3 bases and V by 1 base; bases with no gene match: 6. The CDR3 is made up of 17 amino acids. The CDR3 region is CASSQVAGTGYTGELFF. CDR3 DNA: TGTGCCAGCAGCCAAGTGGCCGGGACAGGGTACACCGGGGAGCTGTTTTTT.

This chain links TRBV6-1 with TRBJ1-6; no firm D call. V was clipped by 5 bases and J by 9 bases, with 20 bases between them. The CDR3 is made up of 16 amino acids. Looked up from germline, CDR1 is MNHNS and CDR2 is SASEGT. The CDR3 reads CASSPRGGSTGSPLHF. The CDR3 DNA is TGTGCCAGCAGTCCCCGGGGAGGGTCTACGGGTTCACCCCTCCACTTT.

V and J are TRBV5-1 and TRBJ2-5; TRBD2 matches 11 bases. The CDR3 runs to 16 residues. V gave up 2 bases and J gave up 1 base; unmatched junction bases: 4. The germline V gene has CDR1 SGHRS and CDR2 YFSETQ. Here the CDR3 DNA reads TGCGCCAGCAGCTTATTAGCGGGAGGGCGCCAAGAGACCCAGTACTTC. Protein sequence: CASSLLAGGRQETQYF.

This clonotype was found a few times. CDR3 amino acids: CASSLGPVMLDGANVLTF. CDR3 bases: TGTGCCAGCAGCCTGGGACCGGTTATGCTAGATGGGGCCAACGTCCTGACTTTC. The chain combines TRBV5-5 with TRBJ2-6; D tentatively fits TRBD1 or TRBD2 (5 bases each). The CDR3 consists of 18 residues. The V and J ends lost 4 bases and 3 bases respectively, with 20 bases between them. Germline V CDR1 and CDR2: SGHKS, YYEKEE (reference sequence).

The DNA of the CDR3 is TGCGCCAGCAGCTTGGCCGGGGAGAGAACAGATACGCAGTATTTT. Translated, it gives CASSLAGERTDTQYF. This chain connects TRBV5-1 to TRBJ2-3; TRBD2 might be the D (5 bases). The CDR3 has 15 amino acids. Trimming cost V 0 bases and J 3 bases, with 11 bases left between them. The V gene's germline CDR1 is SGHRS and CDR2 YFSETQ.